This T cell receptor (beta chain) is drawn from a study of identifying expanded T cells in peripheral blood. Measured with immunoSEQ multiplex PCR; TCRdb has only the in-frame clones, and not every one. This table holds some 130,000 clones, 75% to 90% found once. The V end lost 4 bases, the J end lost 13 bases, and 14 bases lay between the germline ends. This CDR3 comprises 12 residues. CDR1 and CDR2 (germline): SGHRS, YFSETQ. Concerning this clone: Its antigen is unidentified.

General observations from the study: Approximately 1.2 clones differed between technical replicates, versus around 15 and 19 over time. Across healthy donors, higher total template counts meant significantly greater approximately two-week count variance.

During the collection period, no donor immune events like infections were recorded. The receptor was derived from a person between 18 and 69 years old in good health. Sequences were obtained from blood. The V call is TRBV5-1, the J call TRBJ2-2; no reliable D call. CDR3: CASSEPAQPLFF. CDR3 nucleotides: TGCGCCAGCAGCGAACCAGCTCAGCCGCTGTTTTTT.